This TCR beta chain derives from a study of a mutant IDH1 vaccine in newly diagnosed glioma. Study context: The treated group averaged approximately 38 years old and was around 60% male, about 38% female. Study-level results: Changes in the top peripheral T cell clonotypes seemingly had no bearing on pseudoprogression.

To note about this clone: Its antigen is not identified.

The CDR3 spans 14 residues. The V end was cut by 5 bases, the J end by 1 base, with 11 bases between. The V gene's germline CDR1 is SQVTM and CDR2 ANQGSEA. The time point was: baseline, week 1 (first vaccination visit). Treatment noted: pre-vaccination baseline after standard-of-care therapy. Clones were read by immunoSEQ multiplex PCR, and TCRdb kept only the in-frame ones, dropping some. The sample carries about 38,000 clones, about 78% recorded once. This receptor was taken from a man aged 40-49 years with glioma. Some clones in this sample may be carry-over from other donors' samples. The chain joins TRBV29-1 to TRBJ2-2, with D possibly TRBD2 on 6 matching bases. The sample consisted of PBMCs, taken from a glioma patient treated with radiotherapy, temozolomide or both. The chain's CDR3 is CSVPRGENTGELFF. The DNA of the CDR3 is TGCAGCGTTCCCCGCGGGGAGAACACCGGGGAGCTGTTTTTT.